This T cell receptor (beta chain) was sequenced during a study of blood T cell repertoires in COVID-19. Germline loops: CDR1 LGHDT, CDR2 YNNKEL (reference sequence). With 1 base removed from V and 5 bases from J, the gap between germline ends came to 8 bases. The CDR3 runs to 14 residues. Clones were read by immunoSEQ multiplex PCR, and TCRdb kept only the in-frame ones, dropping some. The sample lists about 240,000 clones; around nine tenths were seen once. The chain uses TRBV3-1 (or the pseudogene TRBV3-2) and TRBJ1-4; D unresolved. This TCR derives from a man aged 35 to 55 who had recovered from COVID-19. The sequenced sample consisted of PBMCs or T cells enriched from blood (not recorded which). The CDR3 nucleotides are TGTGCCAGCAGCCAAGGAGGAGGAAATGAAAAACTGTTTTTT. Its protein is CASSQGGGNEKLFF.